A single sample gave rise to the 25 T cell receptor beta chains below, sequenced in a study of blood T cell repertoires in COVID-19. TCRdb's table, derived via immunoSEQ multiplex PCR, lists solely in-frame clones and lacks some. Of 500,000 or so clones in the sample, roughly nine tenths were seen once. Sequenced material: PBMCs or T cells enriched from blood (not recorded which). These receptors originate from a woman aged 18-30 years who had recovered from COVID-19.

The J gene is TRBJ2-3, the V gene TRBV3-1 (or the pseudogene TRBV3-2); 11 nucleotides align to TRBD2. V lost 4 bases and J lost 5; bases outside the gene matches: 8. The germline V gene has CDR1 LGHDT and CDR2 YNNKEL (reference sequence). The CDR3 is made up of 16 amino acids. Here the CDR3 DNA reads TGTGCCAGCAGCCTCCGACTAGCGGGGAGCGGAGATACGCAGTATTTT. Its translation is CASSLRLAGSGDTQYF.

The chain uses TRBV23-1 and TRBJ2-5, with D unresolved. TRBV23-1 qualifies as an ORF whose function is uncertain. Trimming shortened V by 4 bases and J by 5 bases, and 5 bases separated the two germline ends. The CDR3 sequence is 11 residues long. The CDR3 DNA reads TGCGCCAGCAGTCGGGCGGAGACCCAGTACTTC. It translates to CASSRAETQYF.

As for this clone: One junction end disagrees with the germline gene, perhaps due to a read error. The chain uses TRBV14 and TRBJ2-7, with TRBD2 identical over 7 bases. Germline values: CDR1 SGHDN, CDR2 FVKESK. This CDR3 region has 12 residues. The DNA of the CDR3 is TGTGCCAGCAGCCAAGATTTGGGGAGGGAGCACTTC. It translates to CASSQDLGREHF.

The J gene is TRBJ2-7, the V gene TRBV27, with D unresolved. Trimming removed 8 bases at V and 4 bases at J, with 18 bases between. CDR3 length: 14 amino acids. Germline CDR1 reads MNHEY; CDR2 reads SMNVEV (reference sequence). In DNA form, the CDR3 reads TGTGCCAGCCGCCCCGAACGTTACAGTTACGAGCAGTACTTC. It is translated as CASRPERYSYEQYF.

The J gene is TRBJ1-1, the V gene TRBV2; D not certain. This CDR3 spans 12 amino acids. V lost 3 bases to trimming and J lost 6 bases, with 8 bases between them. Germline V lookup: CDR1 SNHLY, CDR2 FYNNEI. CDR3 nucleotide sequence: TGTGCCAGCAGTGACCCTCTACCTGAAGCTTTCTTT. Translation: CASSDPLPEAFF.

The rearrangement joins TRBV20-1 to TRBJ2-5; D unresolved. This CDR3 region has 12 residues. Germline loops: CDR1 DFQATT, CDR2 SNEGSKA (reference sequence). Between the trimmed V and J ends, which lost 3 bases and 2 bases, there was a span of 7 bases. CDR3 sequence reads: CSASSQQETQYF. The CDR3 coding sequence is TGCAGTGCTAGTTCACAACAAGAGACCCAGTACTTC.

The J gene is TRBJ2-3, the V gene TRBV11-3; the D is unclear. The CDR3 contains 14 residues. V lost 4 bases, J lost 4 bases, and 12 bases lay in between. Germline V gene lookup returns CDR1 SGHNT and CDR2 YENEEA. CDR3 sequence reads: CASSSVFLADTQYF. The CDR3 bases are TGTGCCAGCAGCTCCGTATTTCTCGCAGATACGCAGTATTTT.

This clone has a handful of counts. The chain is built from TRBV7-9 and TRBJ1-2; D is unresolved. The CDR3 is made up of 16 amino acids. Per the germline V gene, CDR1 is SEHNR and CDR2 is FQNEAQ (reference sequence). The V and J ends lost 3 bases and 8 bases respectively, with 22 bases between them. Here the CDR3 DNA reads TGTGCCAGCAGCTTCGGGTCTGGTAATGACTATATCGGCTACACCTTC. It encodes CASSFGSGNDYIGYTF.

The chain is built from TRBV19 and TRBJ2-1; TRBD1 might be the D (6 bases). Germline CDR1 reads LNHDA; CDR2 reads SQIVND (reference sequence). There are 14 residues in the CDR3. Trimming removed 9 bases at V and 0 bases at J, with 12 bases between. Written as DNA, the CDR3 is TGTGCCAGCAGGGGCAGGAGCTCCTACAATGAGCAGTTCTTC. It codes for CASRGRSSYNEQFF.

The chain recombines TRBV3-1 (or the pseudogene TRBV3-2) with TRBJ2-5, with 8 bases identical to TRBD2. This CDR3 contains 16 residues. CDR1 and CDR2 (germline): LGHDT, YNNKEL (reference sequence). J lost 2 bases, V lost 4 bases, and 9 bases had no gene match. CDR3 nucleotide sequence: TGTGCCAGCAGCCCGCGGGTAGCGGGGTTACAAGAGACCCAGTACTTC. It is translated as CASSPRVAGLQETQYF.

This sequence joins TRBV11-2 and TRBJ2-1, with 12 bases that match TRBD2. Per the germline V gene, CDR1 is SGHAT and CDR2 is FQNNGV. Germline trimming cut 5 bases from V and 10 bases from J; bases unmatched to any gene: 12. This CDR3 spans 16 amino acids. The CDR3 protein is CASSQKTSGGWHEQFF. The CDR3 bases are TGTGCCAGCAGCCAAAAGACTAGCGGGGGATGGCACGAGCAGTTCTTC.

V is TRBV19 and J is TRBJ1-3, with a tentative D call TRBD1 (5 bases). This CDR3 spans 15 amino acids. With 7 bases removed from V and 0 bases from J, the gap between germline ends came to 13 bases. CDR1 and CDR2 (germline): LNHDA, SQIVND (reference sequence). CDR3 loop: CASIPPGFSGNTIYF. CDR3 DNA sequence: TGTGCCAGTATCCCTCCAGGGTTCTCTGGAAACACCATATATTTT.

The chain is built from TRBV5-1 and TRBJ2-7, with 7 bases identical to TRBD1. The CDR3 consists of 15 residues. Per the germline V gene, CDR1 is SGHRS and CDR2 is YFSETQ. V gave up 7 bases and J gave up 3 bases; unmatched junction bases: 13. As DNA, the CDR3 is TGCGCCAGCCTACCGGCCCCCGGGACAGACTACGAGCAGTACTTC. Its translation is CASLPAPGTDYEQYF.

The rearrangement uses TRBV7-3 and TRBJ2-1; 9 bases align to TRBD2. The CDR3 extends over 20 amino acids. In germline, CDR1 is SGHTA, CDR2 FQGTGA. J was trimmed by 7 bases and V by 6 bases; bases with no gene match: 25. The CDR3 here is CASRSRFSGGSPRLGNEQFF. As DNA, the CDR3 is TGTGCCAGCAGGTCGAGGTTTAGCGGGGGATCCCCCAGGTTGGGGAATGAGCAGTTCTTC.

The genes are TRBV7-9 and TRBJ1-4, with 7 bases fitting TRBD1. The CDR3 totals 17 residues. Germline V gene data show CDR1 as SEHNR and CDR2 as FQNEAQ (reference sequence). The V gene end was trimmed by 3 bases and the J gene end by 4 bases; junction bases not matched to a gene: 11. The CDR3 region has the DNA TGTGCCAGCAGCTTCCGGGACAGCGGAGGGGGTAATGAAAAACTGTTTTTT. Amino acids: CASSFRDSGGGNEKLFF.

V is TRBV5-1 and J is TRBJ2-5; 9 bases fit TRBD1. Looked up from germline, CDR1 is SGHRS and CDR2 is YFSETQ. The trim removed 0 bases at V and 4 bases at J, leaving 4 bases unmatched. The CDR3 is made up of 15 amino acids. In DNA, the CDR3 is TGCGCCAGCAGCTTGGAACAGGGGGCGGGAGAGACCCAGTACTTC. Translating gives CASSLEQGAGETQYF.

This clone was recorded a few times. The chain carries TRBV10-1 and TRBJ2-7; perhaps TRBD2 as D (5 bases). The CDR3 is made up of 14 amino acids. The ends were cut back, 0 bases at V and 3 bases at J, with 9 bases in the middle. Germline-derived CDR1 and CDR2 are WNHNN and SYGVQD (reference sequence). The CDR3, as DNA: TGCGCCAGCAGTGAGTCGGACGGGGTCTACGAGCAGTACTTC. It is translated as CASSESDGVYEQYF.

V is TRBV7-9 and J is TRBJ2-2, with 7 bases that match TRBD1. Germline V gives CDR1 SEHNR, CDR2 FQNEAQ (reference sequence). The CDR3 has 13 amino acids. The V gene end was trimmed by 5 bases and the J gene end by 7 bases; junction bases not matched to a gene: 4. CDR3 sequence reads: CASSGDSFGELFF. The CDR3, as DNA: TGTGCCAGCAGCGGGGACAGCTTCGGGGAGCTGTTTTTT.

The rearrangement uses TRBV30 and TRBJ1-5; TRBD1 agrees at 9 bases. Germline V gives CDR1 GTSNPN, CDR2 SVGIG (reference sequence). V dropped 0 bases and J dropped 6; count of bases not matched to a gene: 3. This CDR3 is built from 14 residues. CDR3: CAWSVTGGVQPQHF. CDR3 in DNA: TGTGCCTGGAGTGTGACAGGGGGTGTTCAGCCCCAGCATTTT.

This chain links TRBV20-1 with TRBJ2-5; no clear D. This CDR3 contains 11 residues. The V end lost 2 bases, the J end lost 2 bases, and 3 bases lay between the germline ends. Per germline, CDR1 DFQATT and CDR2 SNEGSKA (reference sequence). CDR3 nucleotides: TGCAGTGCTAGACGTCAAGAGACCCAGTACTTC. Translation gives CSARRQETQYF.

The rearrangement links TRBV15 to TRBJ2-1, with D possibly matching TRBD2 (6 bases). In germline, CDR1 is LNHNV, CDR2 YYDKDF (reference sequence). There are 16 residues in the CDR3. With 3 bases removed from V and 7 bases from J, the gap between germline ends came to 19 bases. For the CDR3, the DNA is TGTGCCACCAGCAGTCCCGTGGACGGAGGGAGGAATGAGCAGTTCTTC. It codes for CATSSPVDGGRNEQFF.

The V gene is TRBV10-1, the J gene TRBJ2-1; possible D gene TRBD1, 5 bases. This CDR3 region has 16 residues. Per germline, CDR1 WNHNN and CDR2 SYGVQD (reference sequence). V was pared by 6 bases and J by 5 bases, with 20 bases between. CDR3 sequence reads: CASSDGWRQMDNEQFF. As DNA, the CDR3 is TGCGCCAGCAGCGACGGTTGGAGACAGATGGACAATGAGCAGTTCTTC.

The CDR3 spells CASLLTGELFF. CDR3 DNA sequence: TGTGCCAGCCTCCTTACCGGGGAGCTGTTTTTT. V is TRBV6-5 and J is TRBJ2-2; D gene uncertain. The CDR3 consists of 11 residues. Germline V lookup: CDR1 MNHEY, CDR2 SVGAGI. The V end was cut by 8 bases, the J end by 5 bases, with 6 bases between.

The CDR3 spells CASSHEGTRVFMNTEAFF. The CDR3 DNA reads TGTGCCAGCAGTCACGAAGGAACCAGGGTTTTCATGAACACTGAAGCTTTCTTT. The rearrangement uses TRBV27 and TRBJ1-1; weak D call: TRBD1 (5 bases). V lost 5 bases, J lost 0 bases, and 22 bases lay in between. Germline CDR1 MNHEY, CDR2 SMNVEV (reference sequence). CDR3 length: 18 amino acids.

The genes are TRBV7-6 and TRBJ1-4; D is undetermined. CDR1 is SGHVS, CDR2 FNYEAQ, per germline. This CDR3 has 15 amino acids. Trimming pared 5 bases from V and 8 bases from J, leaving 18 bases between. The CDR3 bases are TGTGCCAGCAGCCCCTCCTCATGGGCGGGGGAAAAACTGTTTTTT. It codes for CASSPSSWAGEKLFF. Full variable domain (outside the CDR3, taken from reference TRBV7-6 and TRBJ1-4): GAGVSQSPRYKVTKRGQDVALRCDPISGHVSLYWYRQALGQGPEFLTYFNYEAQQDKSGLPNDRFSAERPEGSISTLTIQRTEQRDSAMYRCASSPSSWAGEKLFFGSGTQLSVL.